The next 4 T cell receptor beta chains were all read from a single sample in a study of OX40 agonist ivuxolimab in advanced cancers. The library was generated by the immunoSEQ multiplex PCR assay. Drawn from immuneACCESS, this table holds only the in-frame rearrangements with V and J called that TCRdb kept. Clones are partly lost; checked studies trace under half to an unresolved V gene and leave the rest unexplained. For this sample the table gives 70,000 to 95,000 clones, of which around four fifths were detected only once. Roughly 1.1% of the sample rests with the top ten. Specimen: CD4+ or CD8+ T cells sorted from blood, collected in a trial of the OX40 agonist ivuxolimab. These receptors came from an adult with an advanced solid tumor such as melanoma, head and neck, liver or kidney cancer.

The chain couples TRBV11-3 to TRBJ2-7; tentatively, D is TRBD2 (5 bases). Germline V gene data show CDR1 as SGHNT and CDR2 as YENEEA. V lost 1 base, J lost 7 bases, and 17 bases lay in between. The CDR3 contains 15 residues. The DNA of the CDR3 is TGTGCCAGCAGCTTAGGCAGAAAGACGTCGGGGGAGCAGTACTTC. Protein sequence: CASSLGRKTSGEQYF.

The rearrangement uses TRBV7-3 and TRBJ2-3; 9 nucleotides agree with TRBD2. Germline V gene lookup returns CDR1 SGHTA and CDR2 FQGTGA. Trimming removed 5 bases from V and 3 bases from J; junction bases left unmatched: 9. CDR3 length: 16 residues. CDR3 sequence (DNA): TGTGCCAGCAGCCGCGGGGGGGCCGTAACGACAGATACGCAGTATTTT. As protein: CASSRGGAVTTDTQYF.

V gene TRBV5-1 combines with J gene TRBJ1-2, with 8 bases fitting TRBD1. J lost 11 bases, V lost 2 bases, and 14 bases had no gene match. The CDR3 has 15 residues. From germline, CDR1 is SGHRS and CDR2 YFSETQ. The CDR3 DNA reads TGCGCCAGCAGCTTACAGGGGGGTTCTTGGGTCGGATACACCTTC. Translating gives CASSLQGGSWVGYTF.

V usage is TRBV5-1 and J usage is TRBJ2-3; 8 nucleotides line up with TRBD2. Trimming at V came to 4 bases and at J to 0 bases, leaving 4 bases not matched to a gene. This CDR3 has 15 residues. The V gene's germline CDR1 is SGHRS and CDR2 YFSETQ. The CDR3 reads CASSESGGSTDTQYF. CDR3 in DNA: TGCGCCAGCAGCGAAAGCGGGGGTAGCACAGATACGCAGTATTTT.